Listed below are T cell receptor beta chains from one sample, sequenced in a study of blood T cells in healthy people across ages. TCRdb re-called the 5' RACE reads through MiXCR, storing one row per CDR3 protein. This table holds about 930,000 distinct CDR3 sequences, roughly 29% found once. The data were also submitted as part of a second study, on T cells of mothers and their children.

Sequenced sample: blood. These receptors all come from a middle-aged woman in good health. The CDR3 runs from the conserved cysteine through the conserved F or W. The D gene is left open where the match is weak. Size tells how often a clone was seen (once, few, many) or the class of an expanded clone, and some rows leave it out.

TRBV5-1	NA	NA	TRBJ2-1	CASSATTEQFF	TGCGCCAGCAGCGCTACTACTGAGCAGTTCTTC
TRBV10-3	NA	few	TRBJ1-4	CAISDQSVEKLFF	TGTGCCATCAGTGACCAGTCTGTGGAAAAACTGTTTTTT
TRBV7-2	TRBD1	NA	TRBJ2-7	CASGSPGQGAYEQYF	TGTGCCAGCGGCTCCCCGGGACAGGGGGCTTACGAGCAGTACTTC
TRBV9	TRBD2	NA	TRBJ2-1	CASSVVRGGDNEQFF	TGTGCCAGCAGCGTAGTGCGGGGGGGTGACAATGAGCAGTTCTTC
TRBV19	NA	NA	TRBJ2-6	CASSPLQGAGANVLTF	TGTGCCAGTAGTCCCCTACAGGGAGCTGGGGCCAACGTCCTGACTTTC
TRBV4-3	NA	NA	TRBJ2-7	CASSQDLSNEQYF	TGCGCCAGCAGCCAAGATCTCTCGAACGAGCAGTACTTC
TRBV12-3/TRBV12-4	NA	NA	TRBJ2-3	CASSPHSGTDTQYF	TGTGCCAGCAGTCCCCATAGTGGGACAGATACGCAGTATTTT
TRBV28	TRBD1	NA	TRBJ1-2	CAGSFGGQGGFNYGYTF	TGTGCCGGCAGTTTCGGCGGTCAGGGGGGATTTAACTATGGCTACACCTTC
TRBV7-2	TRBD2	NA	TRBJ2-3	CASSLAPGRAGTTDTQYF	TGTGCCAGCAGCTTAGCGCCGGGACGAGCGGGGACTACAGATACGCAGTATTTT
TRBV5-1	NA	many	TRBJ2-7	CASSPLLPGQRVSYEQYF	TGCGCCAGCAGCCCGCTTCTCCCCGGACAGCGGGTCTCCTACGAGCAGTACTTC
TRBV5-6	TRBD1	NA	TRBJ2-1	CASGRGTARDEQFF	TGTGCCAGCGGCAGAGGGACAGCGCGGGATGAGCAGTTCTTC
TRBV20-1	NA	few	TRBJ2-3	CSARDPRVGGDTQYF	TGCAGTGCTAGGGATCCTAGGGTAGGAGGAGATACGCAGTATTTT
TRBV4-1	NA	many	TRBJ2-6	CASSQEGRPSSGANVLTF	TGCGCCAGCAGCCAGGAGGGACGCCCGAGCTCTGGGGCCAACGTCCTGACTTTC
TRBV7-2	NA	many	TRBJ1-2	CASSFGDVDGYTF	TGTGCCAGCAGCTTTGGGGATGTGGATGGCTACACCTTC
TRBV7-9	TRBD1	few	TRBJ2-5	CASGTSGTVMTQYF	TGTGCCAGTGGTACTTCCGGGACAGTAATGACCCAGTACTTC
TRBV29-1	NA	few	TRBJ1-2	CSVEDQDTNYGYTF	TGCAGCGTTGAAGATCAGGACACTAACTATGGCTACACCTTC
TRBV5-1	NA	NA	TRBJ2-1	CASSYDNSYNEQFF	TGCGCCAGCAGCTACGACAACTCCTACAATGAGCAGTTCTTC